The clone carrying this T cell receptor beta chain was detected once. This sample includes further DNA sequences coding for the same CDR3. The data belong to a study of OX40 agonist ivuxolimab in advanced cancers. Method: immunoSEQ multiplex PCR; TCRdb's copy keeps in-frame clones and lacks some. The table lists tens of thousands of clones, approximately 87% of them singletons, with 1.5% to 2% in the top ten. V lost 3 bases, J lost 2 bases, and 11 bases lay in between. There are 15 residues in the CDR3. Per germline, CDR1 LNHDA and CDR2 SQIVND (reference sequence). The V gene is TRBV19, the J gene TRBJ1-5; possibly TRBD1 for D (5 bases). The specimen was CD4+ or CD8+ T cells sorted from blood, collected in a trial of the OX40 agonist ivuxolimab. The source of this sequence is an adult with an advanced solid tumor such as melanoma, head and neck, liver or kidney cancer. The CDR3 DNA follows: TGTGCCAGTAGTATTCAGGGATTGGGCAATCAGCCCCAGCATTTT. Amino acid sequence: CASSIQGLGNQPQHF.